Below are 15 T cell receptor beta chains sequenced from a single sample in a study of beta chain features in type 1 diabetes. Regarding the study as a whole: Type 1 diabetes patients showed a moderate but significant shortening of TCRB CDR3s in all four CD4+ subsets.

Their specific antigens are unknown. The study reverse transcribed the entire isolated RNA, so it sequenced expressed TCRB transcripts. Sequencing was performed with immunoSEQ multiplex PCR; in TCRdb, only in-frame clones are kept and a portion is missing. The sample shows 600,000 to 700,000 clones, around 11% of them seen only once. The sample was naive CD4+ T cells from blood. The receptors stem from a young man with type 1 diabetes.

This clone has a handful of counts. The V call is TRBV14, the J call TRBJ2-1, with 16 bases that match TRBD2. This CDR3 spans 18 amino acids. The V and J ends lost 4 bases and 4 bases, in that order; junction bases with no gene match: 7. Germline V gives CDR1 SGHDN, CDR2 FVKESK. The CDR3 reads CASSPALGLAGGYNEQFF. Written as DNA, the CDR3 is TGTGCCAGCAGCCCCGCCCTGGGACTAGCGGGGGGGTACAATGAGCAGTTCTTC.

This clone was seen a few times. This sample includes further DNA sequences coding for the same CDR3. The chain has TRBV27 and TRBJ2-5; maybe TRBD2 (5 bases). The germline V and J ends were trimmed by 3 bases and 4 bases, with 6 bases remaining between them. Germline CDR1 reads MNHEY; CDR2 reads SMNVEV (reference sequence). The CDR3 runs 12 residues. CDR3 in DNA: TGTGCCAGCAGTTTTGGAGGAGAGACCCAGTACTTC. Translation: CASSFGGETQYF.

This clone was seen more than once but under ten times. V and J are TRBV6-5 and TRBJ2-3, with unresolved D. This CDR3 has 16 residues. Germline V gene data show CDR1 as MNHEY and CDR2 as SVGAGI. Trimming took off 2 bases at V and 0 bases at J, with 12 bases between the two ends. The CDR3 sequence is CASSYGVLSSTDTQYF. The CDR3 bases are TGTGCCAGCAGTTACGGGGTACTATCTAGCACAGATACGCAGTATTTT.

The chain joins TRBV7-3 to TRBJ2-1, with D perhaps TRBD1 (5 bases). V shed 1 base and J shed 5 bases, with 12 bases lying between them. The CDR3 covers 15 residues. Germline V gene sequence: CDR1 SGHTA, CDR2 FQGTGA. The CDR3 coding sequence is TGTGCCAGCAGCTTAAGGTTGGGGCTGAACAATGAGCAGTTCTTC. The encoded protein is CASSLRLGLNNEQFF.

This clone came up a few times. This rearrangement joins TRBV7-8 to TRBJ1-5; no firm D call. CDR1 and CDR2 from the germline V gene are SGHVS and FQNEAQ. CDR3 length equals 12 residues. Trimming stripped 4 bases from V and 4 bases from J, with 5 bases between. This CDR3 reads CASSSKNQPQHF. DNA for the CDR3: TGTGCCAGCAGCTCAAAAAATCAGCCCCAGCATTTT.

This clone occurred a few times. The junction differs from germline at one of its ends, possibly a read error. The chain recombines TRBV7-7 with TRBJ2-5, with D unresolved. Germline CDR1 and CDR2: SSHAT and FNYEAQ (reference sequence). CDR3 length: 14 residues. DNA for the CDR3: TGTGCTAGCAGCCCGCCCAGTCTAGAAGAGACCCAGTACTTC. Translating gives CASSPPSLEETQYF.

The chain links TRBV5-4 to TRBJ2-1; no definite D call. CDR3 size: 16 residues. Trimming cost V 4 bases and J 3 bases, with 17 bases left between them. The V gene's germline CDR1 is SGHNT and CDR2 YYREEE (reference sequence). The CDR3 loop reads CASSQTQRSGYNEQFF. For the CDR3, the DNA is TGTGCCAGCAGCCAGACCCAACGGTCGGGCTACAATGAGCAGTTCTTC. The variable domain in full, with the rest retrieved from reference TRBV5-4 and TRBJ2-1, is ETGVTQSPTHLIKTRGQQVTLRCSSQSGHNTVSWYQQALGQGPQFIFQYYREEENGRGNFPPRFSGLQFPNYSSELNVNALELDDSALYLCASSQTQRSGYNEQFFGPGTRLTVL.

A few counts support this clone. The chain uses TRBV6-6 and TRBJ1-1; perhaps TRBD1 as D (5 bases). CDR3 size: 16 residues. Germline lookup yields CDR1 MNHNY and CDR2 SVGAGI (reference sequence). V gave up 6 bases and J gave up 4 bases, with 21 bases separating them. In DNA, the CDR3 is TGTGCCAGCAGACCCCCGGGACTCTCGTCGGGCACTGAAGCTTTCTTT. Its protein is CASRPPGLSSGTEAFF.

This clone was found a few times. The rearrangement links TRBV27 to TRBJ2-7, with D possibly matching TRBD1 (6 bases). V lost 5 bases to trimming and J lost 0 bases, with 14 bases between them. Germline V CDR1 and CDR2: MNHEY, SMNVEV (reference sequence). The CDR3 spans 15 residues. For the CDR3, the DNA is TGTGCCAGCAGTCGGACAGCTTGGAGCTCCTACGAGCAGTACTTC. Translated: CASSRTAWSSYEQYF.

The J gene is TRBJ1-5, the V gene TRBV18, with D uncertain. Trimming took off 3 bases at V and 4 bases at J, with 7 bases between the two ends. This CDR3 has 13 amino acids. Germline V lookup: CDR1 KGHSH, CDR2 LQKENI. CDR3 nucleotide sequence: TGTGCCAGCTCACCCAGTGAGAATCAGCCCCAGCATTTT. It specifies CASSPSENQPQHF.

The V gene is TRBV11-3, the J gene TRBJ2-1, with D possibly matching TRBD2 (7 bases). V lost 3 bases, J lost 7 bases, and 25 bases lay in between. In germline, CDR1 is SGHNT, CDR2 YENEEA. This CDR3 is 18 amino acids long. In DNA, the CDR3 is TGTGCCAGCAGCTTCCTTACTAGCGCCCAGGGTAGGGGGAATGAGCAGTTCTTC. As protein: CASSFLTSAQGRGNEQFF.

This chain uses TRBV7-2 with TRBJ2-5; D remains ambiguous. The germline gives CDR1 SGHTA, CDR2 FQGNSA. Trimming pared 3 bases from V and 0 bases from J, leaving 11 bases between. CDR3 size: 15 residues. This chain's CDR3 is CASSFQYYHQETQYF. The DNA of the CDR3 is TGTGCCAGCAGCTTTCAATATTACCACCAAGAGACCCAGTACTTC.

This sequence joins TRBV2 and TRBJ1-5; no firm D call. Germline lookup yields CDR1 SNHLY and CDR2 FYNNEI. Deletions cut 2 bases from V and 8 bases from J, with 10 bases between. The CDR3 totals 13 residues. The CDR3 is CASSERASKPQHF. Here the CDR3 DNA reads TGTGCCAGCAGTGAACGAGCGAGCAAGCCCCAGCATTTT.

The chain links TRBV7-9 to TRBJ2-5; 10 positions agree with TRBD2. This CDR3 is 14 amino acids long. Trimming removed 8 bases from V and 5 bases from J; junction bases left unmatched: 8. Germline-derived CDR1 and CDR2 are SEHNR and FQNEAQ (reference sequence). The CDR3: CASSPTLAGETQYF. The CDR3 nucleotides are TGTGCCAGCTCCCCGACACTAGCGGGGGAGACCCAGTACTTC.

This clone was detected a few times. The genes are TRBV7-9 and TRBJ1-6; D call uncertain. V gave up 4 bases and J gave up 9 bases, with 10 bases separating them. Germline CDR1 and CDR2: SEHNR and FQNEAQ (reference sequence). This CDR3 comprises 13 residues. This CDR3 reads CASSSFSGSPLHF. The CDR3 DNA reads as TGTGCCAGCAGCTCCTTCTCCGGTTCACCCCTCCACTTT.